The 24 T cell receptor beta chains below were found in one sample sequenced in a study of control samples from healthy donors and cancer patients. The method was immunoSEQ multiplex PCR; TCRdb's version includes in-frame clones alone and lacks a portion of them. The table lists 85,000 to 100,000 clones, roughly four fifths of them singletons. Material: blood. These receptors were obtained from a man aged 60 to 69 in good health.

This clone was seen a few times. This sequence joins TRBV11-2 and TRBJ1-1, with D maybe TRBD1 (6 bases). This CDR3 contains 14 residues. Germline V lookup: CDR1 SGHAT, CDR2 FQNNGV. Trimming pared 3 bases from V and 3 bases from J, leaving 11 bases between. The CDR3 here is CASSLLQGYTEAFF. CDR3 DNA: TGTGCCAGCAGCTTGTTACAGGGCTACACTGAAGCTTTCTTT.

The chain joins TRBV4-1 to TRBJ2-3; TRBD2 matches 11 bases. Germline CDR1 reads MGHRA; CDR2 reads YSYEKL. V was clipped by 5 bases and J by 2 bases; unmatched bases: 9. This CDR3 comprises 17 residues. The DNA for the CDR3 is TGCGCCAGCAGCGCCCTAGCGGGGGGCGGATCCACAGATACGCAGTATTTT. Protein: CASSALAGGGSTDTQYF.

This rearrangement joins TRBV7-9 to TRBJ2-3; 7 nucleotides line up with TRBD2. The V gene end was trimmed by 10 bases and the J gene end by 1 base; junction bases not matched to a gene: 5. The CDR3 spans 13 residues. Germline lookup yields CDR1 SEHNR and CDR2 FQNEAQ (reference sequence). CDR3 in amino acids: CATRGGGTDTQYF. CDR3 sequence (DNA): TGTGCCACACGTGGGGGGGGCACAGATACGCAGTATTTT. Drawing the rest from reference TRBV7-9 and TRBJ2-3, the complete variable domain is DTGVSQNPRHKITKRGQNVTFRCDPISEHNRLYWYRQTLGQGPEFLTYFQNEAQLEKSRLLSDRFSAERPKGSFSTLEIQRTEQGDSAMYLCATRGGGTDTQYFGPGTRLTVL.

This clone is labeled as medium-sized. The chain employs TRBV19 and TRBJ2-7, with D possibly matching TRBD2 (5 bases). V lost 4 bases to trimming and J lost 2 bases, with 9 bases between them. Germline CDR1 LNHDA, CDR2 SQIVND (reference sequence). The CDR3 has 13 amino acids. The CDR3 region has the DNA TGTGCCAGTAGTAGAGACGGGACCTACGAGCAGTACTTC. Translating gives CASSRDGTYEQYF. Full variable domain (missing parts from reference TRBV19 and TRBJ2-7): DGGITQSPKYLFRKEGQNVTLSCEQNLNHDAMYWYRQDPGQGLRLIYYSQIVNDFQKGDIAEGYSVSREKKESFPLTVTSAQKNPTAFYLCASSRDGTYEQYFGPGTRLTVT.

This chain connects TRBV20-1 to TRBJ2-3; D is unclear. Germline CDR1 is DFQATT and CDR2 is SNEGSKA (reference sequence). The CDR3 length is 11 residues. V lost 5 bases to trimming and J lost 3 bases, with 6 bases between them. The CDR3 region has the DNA TGCAGTGCTGGGATGACAGATACGCAGTATTTT. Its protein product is CSAGMTDTQYF.

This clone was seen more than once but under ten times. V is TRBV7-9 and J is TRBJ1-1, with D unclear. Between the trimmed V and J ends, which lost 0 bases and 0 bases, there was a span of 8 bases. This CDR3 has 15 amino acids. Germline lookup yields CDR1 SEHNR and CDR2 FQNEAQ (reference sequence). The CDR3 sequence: CASSLAGAMNTEAFF. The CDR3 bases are TGTGCCAGCAGCTTAGCTGGAGCCATGAACACTGAAGCTTTCTTT.

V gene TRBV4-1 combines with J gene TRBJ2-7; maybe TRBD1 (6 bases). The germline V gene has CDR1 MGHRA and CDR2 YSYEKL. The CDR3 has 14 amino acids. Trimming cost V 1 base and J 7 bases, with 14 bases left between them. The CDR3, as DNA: TGCGCCAGCAGCCAAGTTTCAGGGGTTCGGGAGCAGTACTTC. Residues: CASSQVSGVREQYF.

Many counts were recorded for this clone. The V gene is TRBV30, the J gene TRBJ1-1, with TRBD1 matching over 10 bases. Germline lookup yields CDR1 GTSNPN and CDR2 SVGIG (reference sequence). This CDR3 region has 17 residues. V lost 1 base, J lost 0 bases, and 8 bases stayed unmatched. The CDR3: CAWSGGDRGFLNTEAFF. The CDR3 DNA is TGTGCCTGGAGTGGAGGGGACAGGGGTTTTTTGAACACTGAAGCTTTCTTT. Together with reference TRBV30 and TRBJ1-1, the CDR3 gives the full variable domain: SQTIHQWPATLVQPVGSPLSLECTVEGTSNPNLYWYRQAAGRGLQLLFYSVGIGQISSEVPQNLSASRPQDRQFILSSKKLLLSDSGFYLCAWSGGDRGFLNTEAFFGQGTRLTVV.

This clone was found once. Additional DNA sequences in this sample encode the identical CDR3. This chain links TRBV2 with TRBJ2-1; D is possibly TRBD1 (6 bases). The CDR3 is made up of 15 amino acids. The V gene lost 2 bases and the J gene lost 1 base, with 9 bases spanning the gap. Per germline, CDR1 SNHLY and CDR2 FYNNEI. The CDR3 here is CASSEQGFSYNEQFF. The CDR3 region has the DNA TGTGCCAGCAGTGAACAGGGGTTTTCCTACAATGAGCAGTTCTTC. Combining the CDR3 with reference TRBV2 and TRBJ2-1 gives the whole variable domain EPEVTQTPSHQVTQMGQEVILRCVPISNHLYFYWYRQILGQKVEFLVSFYNNEISEKSEIFDDQFSVERPDGSNFTLKIRSTKLEDSAMYFCASSEQGFSYNEQFFGPGTRLTVL.

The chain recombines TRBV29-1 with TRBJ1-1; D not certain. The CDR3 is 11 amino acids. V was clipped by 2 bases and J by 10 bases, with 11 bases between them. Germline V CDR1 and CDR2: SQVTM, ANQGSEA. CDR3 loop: CSVERSRGAFF. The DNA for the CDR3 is TGCAGCGTTGAAAGATCCCGGGGAGCTTTCTTT.

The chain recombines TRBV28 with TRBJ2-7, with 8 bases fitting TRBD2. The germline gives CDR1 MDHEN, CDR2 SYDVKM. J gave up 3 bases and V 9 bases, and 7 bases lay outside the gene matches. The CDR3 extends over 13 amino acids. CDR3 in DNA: TGTGCCAGTATGAGCGGGAGAATCTACGAGCAGTACTTC. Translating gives CASMSGRIYEQYF.

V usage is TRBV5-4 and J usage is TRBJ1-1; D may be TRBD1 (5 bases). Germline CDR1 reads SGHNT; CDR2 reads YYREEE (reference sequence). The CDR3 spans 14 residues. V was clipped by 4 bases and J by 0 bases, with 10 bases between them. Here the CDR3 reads CASSDQGLNTEAFF. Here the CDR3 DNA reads TGTGCCAGCAGCGACCAGGGCCTGAACACTGAAGCTTTCTTT.

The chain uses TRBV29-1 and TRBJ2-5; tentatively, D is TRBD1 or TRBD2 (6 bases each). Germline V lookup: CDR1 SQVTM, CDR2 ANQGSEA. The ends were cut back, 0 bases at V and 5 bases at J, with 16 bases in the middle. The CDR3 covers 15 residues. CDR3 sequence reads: CSVEESGARVETQYF. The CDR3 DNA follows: TGCAGCGTTGAAGAGTCGGGGGCCAGGGTGGAGACCCAGTACTTC.

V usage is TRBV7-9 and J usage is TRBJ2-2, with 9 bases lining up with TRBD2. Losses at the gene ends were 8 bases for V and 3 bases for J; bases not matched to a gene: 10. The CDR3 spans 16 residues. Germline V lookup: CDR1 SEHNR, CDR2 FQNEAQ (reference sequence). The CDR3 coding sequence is TGTGCCAGCGAGATTAGCGGGAGCCTTGACACCGGGGAGCTGTTTTTT. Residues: CASEISGSLDTGELFF.

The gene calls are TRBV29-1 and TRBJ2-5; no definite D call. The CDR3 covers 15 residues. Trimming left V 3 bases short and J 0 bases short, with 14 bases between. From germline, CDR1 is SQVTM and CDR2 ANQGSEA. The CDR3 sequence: CSVDGSQPYQETQYF. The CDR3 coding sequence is TGCAGCGTTGATGGGTCACAGCCGTACCAAGAGACCCAGTACTTC.

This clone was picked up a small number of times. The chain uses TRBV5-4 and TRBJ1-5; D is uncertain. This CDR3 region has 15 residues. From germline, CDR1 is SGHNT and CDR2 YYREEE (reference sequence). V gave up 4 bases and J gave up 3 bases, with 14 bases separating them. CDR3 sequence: CASSPTPQNNQPQHF. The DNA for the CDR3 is TGTGCCAGCAGCCCGACCCCCCAGAACAATCAGCCCCAGCATTTT.

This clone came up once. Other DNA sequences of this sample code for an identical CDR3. As DNA, the CDR3 is TGTGCCAGCAGGTCTGACCTGGCCGGCTGGGGCTACACCTTC. Amino acid sequence: CASRSDLAGWGYTF. The V gene is TRBV7-9, the J gene TRBJ1-2, with D unresolved. The CDR3 is 14 residues long. V was clipped by 6 bases and J by 8 bases, with 19 bases between them. The V gene's germline CDR1 is SEHNR and CDR2 FQNEAQ (reference sequence). Using reference TRBV7-9 and TRBJ1-2 for the parts outside the CDR3, the full variable domain is DTGVSQNPRHKITKRGQNVTFRCDPISEHNRLYWYRQTLGQGPEFLTYFQNEAQLEKSRLLSDRFSAERPKGSFSTLEIQRTEQGDSAMYLCASRSDLAGWGYTFGSGTRLTVV.

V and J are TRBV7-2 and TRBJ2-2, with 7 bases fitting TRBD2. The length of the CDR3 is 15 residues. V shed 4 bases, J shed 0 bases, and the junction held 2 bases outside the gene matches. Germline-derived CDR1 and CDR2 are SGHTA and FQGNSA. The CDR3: CASSWGLPNTGELFF. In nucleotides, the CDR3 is TGTGCCAGCAGCTGGGGACTACCGAACACCGGGGAGCTGTTTTTT.

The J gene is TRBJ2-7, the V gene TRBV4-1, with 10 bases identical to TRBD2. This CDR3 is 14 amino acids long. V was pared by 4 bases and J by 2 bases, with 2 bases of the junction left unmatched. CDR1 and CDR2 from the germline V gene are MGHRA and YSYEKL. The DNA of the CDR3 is TGCGCCAGCAGCCGGACTAGCGGCACCTACGAGCAGTACTTC. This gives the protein CASSRTSGTYEQYF.

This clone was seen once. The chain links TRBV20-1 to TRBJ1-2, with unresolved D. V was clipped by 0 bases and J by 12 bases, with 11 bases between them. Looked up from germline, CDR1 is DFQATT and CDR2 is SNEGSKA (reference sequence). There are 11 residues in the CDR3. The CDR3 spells CSARDPPANTF. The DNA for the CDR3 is TGCAGTGCTAGAGATCCCCCCGCCAACACCTTC.

The CDR3 here is CASRETLNTEAFF. DNA for the CDR3: TGTGCCAGCAGAGAGACTTTGAACACTGAAGCTTTCTTT. V and J are TRBV6-5 and TRBJ1-1, with D unresolved. The germline V and J ends were trimmed by 6 bases and 0 bases, with 8 bases remaining between them. This CDR3 spans 13 amino acids. Per germline, CDR1 MNHEY and CDR2 SVGAGI.

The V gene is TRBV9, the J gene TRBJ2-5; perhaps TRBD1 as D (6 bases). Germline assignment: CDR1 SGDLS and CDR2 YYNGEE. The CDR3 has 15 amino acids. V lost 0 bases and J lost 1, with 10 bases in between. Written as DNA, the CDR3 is TGTGCCAGCAGCGTAGGGGGACACTTCCAAGAGACCCAGTACTTC. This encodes CASSVGGHFQETQYF.

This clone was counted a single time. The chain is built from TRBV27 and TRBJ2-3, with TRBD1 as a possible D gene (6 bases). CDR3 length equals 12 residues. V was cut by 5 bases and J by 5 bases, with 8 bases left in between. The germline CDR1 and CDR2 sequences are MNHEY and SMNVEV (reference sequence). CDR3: CASSTRGDTQYF. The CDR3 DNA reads TGTGCCAGCAGTACCAGGGGAGATACGCAGTATTTT.

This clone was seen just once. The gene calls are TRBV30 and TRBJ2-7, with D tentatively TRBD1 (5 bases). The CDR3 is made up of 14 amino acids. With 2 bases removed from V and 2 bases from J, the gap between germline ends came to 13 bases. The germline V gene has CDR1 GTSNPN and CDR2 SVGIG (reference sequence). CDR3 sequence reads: CAWSRQGVTYEQYF. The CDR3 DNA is TGTGCCTGGAGTCGACAAGGGGTTACCTACGAGCAGTACTTC.